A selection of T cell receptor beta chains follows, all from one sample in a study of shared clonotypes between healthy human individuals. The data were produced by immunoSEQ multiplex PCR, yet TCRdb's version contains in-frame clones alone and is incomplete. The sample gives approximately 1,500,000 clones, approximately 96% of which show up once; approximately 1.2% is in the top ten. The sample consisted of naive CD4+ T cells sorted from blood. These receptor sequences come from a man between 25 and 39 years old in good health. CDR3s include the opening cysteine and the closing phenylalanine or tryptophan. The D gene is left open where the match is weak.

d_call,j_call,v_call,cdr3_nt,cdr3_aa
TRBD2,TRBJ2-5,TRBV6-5,TGTGCCAGCAGCCTTAGCGGGAGAGGGCAAGAGACCCAGTACTTC,CASSLSGRGQETQYF
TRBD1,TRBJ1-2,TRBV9,TGTGCCAGCAGCCCCGCGGGGGGGACAGCTAACTATGGCTACACCTTC,CASSPAGGTANYGYTF
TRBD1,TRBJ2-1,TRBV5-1,TGCGCCAGCAGCTTGGCCGACAGGGATAGCAATGAGCAGTTCTTC,CASSLADRDSNEQFF
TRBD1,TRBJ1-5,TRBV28,TGTGCCAGCAGACTAGGACAGGGAGGCCAGCCCCAGCATTTT,CASRLGQGGQPQHF
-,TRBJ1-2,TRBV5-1,TGCGCCAGCAGCCGAGACGGTCTAACTGTGGGCTACACCTTC,CASSRDGLTVGYTF
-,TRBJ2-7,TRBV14,TGTGCCAGCAGCCTCCCCGGGACCCTGGCGTACGAGCAGTACTTC,CASSLPGTLAYEQYF
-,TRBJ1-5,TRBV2,TGTGCCAGCAGGGTTAAACAGATATTTGATAGCAATCAGCCCCAGCATTTT,CASRVKQIFDSNQPQHF
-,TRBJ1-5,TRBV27,TGTGCCAGCAGCAACGCCGGGACCTTAAATCAGCCCCAGCATTTT,CASSNAGTLNQPQHF
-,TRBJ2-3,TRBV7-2,TGTGCCAGCAGCCTTCGTATTCAGTATTTT,CASSLRIQYF
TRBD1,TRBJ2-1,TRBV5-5,TGTGCCAGCAGCTTGACGTCCCGGGACAGGGTTATTTCCTACAATGAGCAGTTCTTC,CASSLTSRDRVISYNEQFF
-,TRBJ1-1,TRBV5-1,TGCGCCAGCAGCCCGGCGTCGAGTGGGAACACTGAAGCTTTCTTT,CASSPASSGNTEAFF
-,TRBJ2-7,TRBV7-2,TGTGCCAGCAGCTTAACAGGCGCTTCCTACGAGCAGTACTTC,CASSLTGASYEQYF
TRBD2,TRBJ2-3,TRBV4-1,TGCGCCAGCACCCCTGCCGGGAGGGCAGATACGCAGTATTTT,CASTPAGRADTQYF
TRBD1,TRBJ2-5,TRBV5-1,TGCGCCAGCCACGGCGACAGGGGAGGCCAAGAGACCCAGTACTTC,CASHGDRGGQETQYF
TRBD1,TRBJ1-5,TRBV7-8,TGTGCCAGCATGGGCAGGGGGGGTTTCAATCAGCCCCAGCATTTT,CASMGRGGFNQPQHF
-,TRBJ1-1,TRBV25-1,TGTGCCAGCAGTGCACAGGGTCGGACTGAAGCTTTCTTT,CASSAQGRTEAFF
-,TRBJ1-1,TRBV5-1,TGCGCCAGCAGCGCGCGCGAAACCGCGGGGAACACTGAAGCTTTCTTT,CASSARETAGNTEAFF
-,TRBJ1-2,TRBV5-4,TGTGCCAGCAGCCTAAACCCCCAGAACTATGGCTACACCTTC,CASSLNPQNYGYTF
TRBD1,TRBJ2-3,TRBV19,TGTGCCAGTAGTATTGGTCAGGGGGACCCAGATACGCAGTATTTT,CASSIGQGDPDTQYF
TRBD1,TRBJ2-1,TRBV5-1,TGCGCCAGCAGCTTTGACAGGGAGTCCTACAATGAGCAGTTCTTC,CASSFDRESYNEQFF
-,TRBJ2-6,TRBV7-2,TGTGCCAGCAGCTTAGGGAACCCTGGGGCCAACGTCCTGACTTTC,CASSLGNPGANVLTF
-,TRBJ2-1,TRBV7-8,TGTGCCAGCAGCTTAGTCTACAATGAGCAGTTCTTC,CASSLVYNEQFF
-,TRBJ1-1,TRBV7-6,TGTGCCAGCAGCTTAGACCGGAACACTGAAGCTTTCTTT,CASSLDRNTEAFF
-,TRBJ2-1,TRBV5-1,TGCGCCAGCAGCTTGGATCCTGATTACAATGAGCAGTTCTTC,CASSLDPDYNEQFF
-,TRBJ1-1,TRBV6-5,TGTGCCAGCAGTCGGCTGACAAGAGGGATCTCTGAAGCTTTCTTT,CASSRLTRGISEAFF
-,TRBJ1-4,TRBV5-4,TGTGCCAGCAGCTCTCCTAATGAAAAACTGTTTTTT,CASSSPNEKLFF
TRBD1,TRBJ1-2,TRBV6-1,TGTGCCAGCAGGACAGGGAGTAATGGCTACACCTTC,CASRTGSNGYTF
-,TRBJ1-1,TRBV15,TGTGCCACCAGCAGAGGTGAGACTAGGGGGAACACTGAAGCTTTCTTT,CATSRGETRGNTEAFF
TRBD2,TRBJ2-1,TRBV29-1,TGCAGCGTCACTCTAGCGGGAGTAGACGGTGTGCAGTTCTTC,CSVTLAGVDGVQFF
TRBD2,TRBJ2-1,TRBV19,TGTGCCAGTAGTAAGAAATGGGCTAGCGGGAGTTCCCTCAATAGACATGAGCAGTTCTTC,CASSKKWASGSSLNRHEQFF
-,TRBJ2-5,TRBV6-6,TGTGCCAGCAGTTACGAACCGGGCCTCCTGGCGACTTCGTACTTC,CASSYEPGLLATSYF
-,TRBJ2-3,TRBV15,TGTGCCACCAGCAGATCCCGGACAAGCTCTTCGGGCACAGATACGCAGTATTTT,CATSRSRTSSSGTDTQYF
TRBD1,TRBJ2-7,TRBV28,TGTGCCAGCAGCACGATTGGGACAGGGGACTACGAGCAGTACTTC,CASSTIGTGDYEQYF
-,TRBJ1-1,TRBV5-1,TGCGCCAGCAGCTTGAGGGGAGTGCCTGAAGCTTTCTTT,CASSLRGVPEAFF
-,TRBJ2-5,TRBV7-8,TGTGCCAGCAGCTTTCTAGGAGAGACCCAGTACTTC,CASSFLGETQYF
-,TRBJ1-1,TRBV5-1,TGCGCCAGCAGCTTAGGAACTAGAGAAGCTTTCTTT,CASSLGTREAFF
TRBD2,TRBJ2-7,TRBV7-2,TGTGCCAGCAGTCCAAATAGCGGGGGGCGGCAGTACTTC,CASSPNSGGRQYF